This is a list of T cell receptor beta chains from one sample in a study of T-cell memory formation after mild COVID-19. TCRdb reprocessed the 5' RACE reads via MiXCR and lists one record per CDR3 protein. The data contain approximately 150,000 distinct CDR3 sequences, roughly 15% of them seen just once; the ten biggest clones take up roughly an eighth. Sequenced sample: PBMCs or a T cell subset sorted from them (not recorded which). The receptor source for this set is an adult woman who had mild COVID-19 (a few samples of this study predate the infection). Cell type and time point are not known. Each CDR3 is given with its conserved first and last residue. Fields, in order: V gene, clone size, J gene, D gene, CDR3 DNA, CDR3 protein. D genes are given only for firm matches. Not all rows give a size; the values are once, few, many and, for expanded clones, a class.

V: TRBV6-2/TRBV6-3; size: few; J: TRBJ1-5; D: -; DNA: TGTGCCAGCAGTTACAGGCATAGCAATCAGCCCCAGCATTTT; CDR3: CASSYRHSNQPQHF
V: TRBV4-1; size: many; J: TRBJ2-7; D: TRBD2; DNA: TGCGCCAGCAGCCCCACCCAGCGGGGGTCCTACGAGCAGTACTTC; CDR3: CASSPTQRGSYEQYF
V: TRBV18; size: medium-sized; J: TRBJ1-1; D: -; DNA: TGTGCCAGCTCACCATCCCCTGCCCTCACTGAAGCTTTCTTT; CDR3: CASSPSPALTEAFF
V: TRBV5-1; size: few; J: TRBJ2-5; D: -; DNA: TGCGCCAGCAGCCCTGGGTCCCCAGAGACCCAGTACTTC; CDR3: CASSPGSPETQYF
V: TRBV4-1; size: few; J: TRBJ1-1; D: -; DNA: TGCGCCAGCAGCCACGACTCGGGGGGGAACACTGAAGCTTTCTTT; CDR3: CASSHDSGGNTEAFF
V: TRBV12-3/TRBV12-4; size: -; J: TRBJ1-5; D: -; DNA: TGTGCCAGCAGTCACATGAATCAGCCCCAGCATTTT; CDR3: CASSHMNQPQHF
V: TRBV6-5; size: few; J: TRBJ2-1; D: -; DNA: TGTGCCAGCAGTTACTCGGGGGGAATACTCAATGAGCAGTTCTTC; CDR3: CASSYSGGILNEQFF
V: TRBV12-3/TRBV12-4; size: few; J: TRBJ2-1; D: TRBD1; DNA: TGTGCCAGCAGTTGGGGACAGTCGAGCTCCTACAATGAGCAGTTCTTC; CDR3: CASSWGQSSSYNEQFF
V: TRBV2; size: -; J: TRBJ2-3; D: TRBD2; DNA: TGTGCCAGCGCCGACGGGGGGATAGGCACAGATACGCAGTATTTT; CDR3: CASADGGIGTDTQYF
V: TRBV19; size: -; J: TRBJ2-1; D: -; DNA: TGTGCCAGTAGTAGGGTGAGCTCCTACAATGAGCAGTTCTTC; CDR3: CASSRVSSYNEQFF
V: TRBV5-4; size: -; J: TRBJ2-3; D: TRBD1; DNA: TGTGCCAGCAGCCGCGAAACAGGGGCAGGGGCAGATACGCAGTATTTT; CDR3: CASSRETGAGADTQYF
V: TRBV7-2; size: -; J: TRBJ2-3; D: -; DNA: TGTGCCAGCAGCGCGAGCAAGGTGACAGATACGCAGTATTTT; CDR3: CASSASKVTDTQYF
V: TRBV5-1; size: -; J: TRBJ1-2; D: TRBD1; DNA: TGCGCCAGCAGCTTTATCGACAGGGCGGATGGCTACACCTTC; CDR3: CASSFIDRADGYTF
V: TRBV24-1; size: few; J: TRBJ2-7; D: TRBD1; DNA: TGTGCCATCGGGACAGGGAGCTACGAGCAGTACTTC; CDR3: CAIGTGSYEQYF
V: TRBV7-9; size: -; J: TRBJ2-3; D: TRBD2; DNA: TGTGCCAGCAGCTTCCCTAGCGGGAGCGAAGCTACGCAGTATTTT; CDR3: CASSFPSGSEATQYF
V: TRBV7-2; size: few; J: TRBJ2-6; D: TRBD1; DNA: TGTGCCAGCAGCTTACTAGGGACAGCCAACTCTGGGGCCAACGTCCTGACTTTC; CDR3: CASSLLGTANSGANVLTF
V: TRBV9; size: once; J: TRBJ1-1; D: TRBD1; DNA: TGTGCCAGCAGCCCAAACACAGGGGTTATAGCTTTCTTT; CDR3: CASSPNTGVIAFF
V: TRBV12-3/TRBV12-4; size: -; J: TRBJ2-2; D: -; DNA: TGTGCCAGCAGTTTGGATGGGGGAGTTACGCTCGGGGAGCTGTTTTTT; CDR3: CASSLDGGVTLGELFF
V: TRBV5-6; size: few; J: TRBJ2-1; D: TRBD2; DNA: TGTGCCAGCAGCTTGGTCGGGACTAGCGCGGGACGGCCTTCAAATGAGCAGTTCTTC; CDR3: CASSLVGTSAGRPSNEQFF
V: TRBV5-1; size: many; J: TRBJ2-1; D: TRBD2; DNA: TGCGCCAGCAGCATAGTAGCGGGAGGGGACTCCTACAATGAGCAGTTCTTC; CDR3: CASSIVAGGDSYNEQFF
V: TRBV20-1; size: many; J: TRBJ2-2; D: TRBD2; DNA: TGCAGTGCTCGGGTACAACAGGGAACTAGCGGGAGGTACACCGGGGAGCTGTTTTTT; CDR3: CSARVQQGTSGRYTGELFF
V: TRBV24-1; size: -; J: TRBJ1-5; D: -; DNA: TGTGCCACCAGTGATTTGTCTACACCTACGAGGAGCAATCAGCCCCAGCATTTT; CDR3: CATSDLSTPTRSNQPQHF